This section outlines one T cell receptor (beta chain) sequence together with its context. Its specificity is unknown. These data come from a study of Ad26.COV2.S vaccination and SARS-CoV-2 variants. TCRdb's table, derived via immunoSEQ multiplex PCR, lists solely in-frame clones and lacks some. The sample holds about 350,000 clones, about 92% seen once. Whole-study results and caveats: An underestimation of total T cell responses may have resulted from the TCR breadth and depth analyses.

The CDR3 contains 15 residues. Germline CDR1 MGHRA, CDR2 YSYEKL. Deletions cut 1 base from V and 6 bases from J, with 13 bases between. This chain connects TRBV4-1 to TRBJ2-1, with a tentative D call TRBD1 (5 bases). The input for sequencing was peripheral blood, taken after recovery from COVID-19. This TCR was recovered from a human donor who had recovered from COVID-19. The CDR3 coding sequence is TGCGCCAGCAGCCAAGGGGGCCCTCAGAGCAATGAGCAGTTCTTC. Translating it yields CASSQGGPQSNEQFF.